Listed here are 8 T cell receptor beta chains from one sample, sequenced in a study of cytomegalovirus exposure and HLA in healthy donors (dated by TCRdb to 2016 to 2017). Libraries were constructed by the immunoSEQ multiplex PCR assay. For the multiplex PCR, a mixture combining 60 forward primers for TCR Vbeta segments and 13 reverse primers for TCR Jbeta segments was used. TCRdb took this table from immuneACCESS and kept in-frame rearrangements with V and J called. Such tables lack part of the clones; where checked against another copy, unresolved V genes explain under half of the gap, and the rest is unexplained. This sample is represented by 90,000 to 120,000 clones; about 80% of them were singletons. The ten largest clones represent 6.5% to 8.5% of the sample. What was sequenced was PBMCs. The receptors shown here come from a man between 25 and 39 years old in good health and CMV-seronegative.

This chain connects TRBV5-1 to TRBJ2-3; 8 positions agree with TRBD1. The germline V gene has CDR1 SGHRS and CDR2 YFSETQ. The CDR3 consists of 16 residues. Unmatched junction bases numbered 11, after V lost 7 bases and J lost 1 base. DNA for the CDR3: TGCGCCAGCTATCCCGGACAGGGAATCGGCACAGATACGCAGTATTTT. It encodes CASYPGQGIGTDTQYF.

The chain links TRBV5-5 to TRBJ1-1; 8 bases match TRBD1. The CDR3 spans 16 residues. In germline, CDR1 is SGHKS, CDR2 YYEKEE (reference sequence). V shed 4 bases, J shed 0 bases, and the junction held 8 bases outside the gene matches. The chain's CDR3 is CASSPTGQGLNTEAFF. The CDR3 DNA reads as TGTGCCAGCAGCCCAACCGGACAGGGCCTGAACACTGAAGCTTTCTTT. Variable domain in full (rest from reference TRBV5-5 and TRBJ1-1): DAGVTQSPTHLIKTRGQQVTLRCSPISGHKSVSWYQQVLGQGPQFIFQYYEKEERGRGNFPDRFSARQFPNYSSELNVNALLLGDSALYLCASSPTGQGLNTEAFFGQGTRLTVV.

The V and J genes are TRBV7-9 and TRBJ1-3; TRBD1 agrees at 7 bases. V lost 4 bases to trimming and J lost 4 bases; unmatched junction nucleotides: 4. This CDR3 comprises 14 residues. Germline CDR1 reads SEHNR; CDR2 reads FQNEAQ (reference sequence). Here the CDR3 reads CASSSGQKGNTIYF. CDR3 DNA sequence: TGTGCCAGCAGCTCGGGACAGAAAGGAAACACCATATATTTT.

The chain links TRBV19 to TRBJ2-5; TRBD2 matches 7 bases. Germline values: CDR1 LNHDA, CDR2 SQIVND (reference sequence). After removal of 7 bases from V and 4 bases from J, the junction contained 9 bases not matched to a gene. This CDR3 has 14 amino acids. CDR3 DNA sequence: TGTGCCAGTAAGTCGGGGGGATCGGGAGAGACCCAGTACTTC. Translation: CASKSGGSGETQYF. The whole variable domain, filled in from reference TRBV19 and TRBJ2-5, reads DGGITQSPKYLFRKEGQNVTLSCEQNLNHDAMYWYRQDPGQGLRLIYYSQIVNDFQKGDIAEGYSVSREKKESFPLTVTSAQKNPTAFYLCASKSGGSGETQYFGPGTRLLVL.

This clone was seen a handful of times. The chain couples TRBV27 to TRBJ2-3; 14 bases fit TRBD2. The CDR3 has 20 amino acids. After removal of 3 bases from V and 5 bases from J, the junction contained 16 bases not matched to a gene. CDR1 and CDR2 (germline): MNHEY, SMNVEV (reference sequence). CDR3 amino acids: CASSLRTGTSGRRPIDTQYF. In DNA form, the CDR3 reads TGTGCCAGCAGTTTGAGAACCGGGACTAGCGGGAGACGGCCCATAGATACGCAGTATTTT.

About this clone: One end of the junction varies from germline; a read error may be responsible. The V and J genes are TRBV6-5 and TRBJ1-5, with D perhaps matching TRBD1 (6 bases). The CDR3 loop spans 15 amino acids. CDR1 MNHEY and CDR2 SVGAGI come from the germline V gene. The CDR3 protein is CARSRQVPSNQPQHF. CDR3 in DNA: TGTGCCCGCAGTAGACAGGTCCCTAGCAATCAGCCCCAGCATTTT.

The chain is built from TRBV28 and TRBJ2-7; 9 bases agree with TRBD1. V lost 7 bases to trimming and J lost 5 bases; unmatched junction nucleotides: 3. Germline lookup yields CDR1 MDHEN and CDR2 SYDVKM. The CDR3 is made up of 12 amino acids. CDR3 coding DNA: TGTGCCAGCACGGACAGGGGACACGAGCAGTACTTC. Translating it yields CASTDRGHEQYF.

The chain combines TRBV10-2 with TRBJ2-2, with 7 bases that match TRBD1. With 6 bases clipped from V and 4 bases from J, the junction kept 5 bases outside the gene matches. The V gene's germline CDR1 is WSHSY and CDR2 SAAADI. The CDR3 length is 14 residues. The CDR3 region is CASRDRVITGELFF. The CDR3 DNA sequence: TGCGCCAGCAGAGACAGGGTGATCACCGGGGAGCTGTTTTTT.